Below, one T cell receptor (beta chain) is given with its context. Deletions cut 6 bases from V and 1 base from J, with 24 bases between. This CDR3 contains 18 residues. CDR1 is MNHEY, CDR2 SMNVEV, per germline (reference sequence). This table comes from immunoSEQ multiplex PCR, and its TCRdb copy is limited to in-frame clones, with some not included. Here the sample spans fewer than 700,000 clones, around nine tenths being singletons. These data come from a study of shared T cell receptors in the human thymus. These sequences were also reported in another study, on human thymus T cells. That work adds: Resections from corrective heart surgery supplied the thymus tissue.

Material for sequencing was thymocytes. J is TRBJ2-5 and V is TRBV27; possibly TRBD1 for D (8 bases). This TCR was sampled from a boy under three years old with a congenital heart defect. CDR3 loop: CASSPLGPDREGQETQYF. In DNA form, the CDR3 reads TGTGCCAGCAGCCCCTTAGGCCCGGACAGGGAGGGCCAAGAGACCCAGTACTTC.